This is a list of T cell receptor beta chains from one sample in a study of early T cells in non-severe SARS-CoV-2 infection. In TCRdb, the 5' RACE reads were re-called with MiXCR into one record per CDR3 protein. This table holds 57,000 or so distinct CDR3 sequences, roughly 12% found once. The material sequenced was whole blood. Every receptor here comes from an adult who was a healthcare worker with PCR-confirmed SARS-CoV-2 infection or an uninfected control (not recorded which). CDR3s include the opening cysteine and the closing phenylalanine or tryptophan. Each record gives: J gene, clone size, D gene, V gene, CDR3 protein, CDR3 DNA. A D gene is named only where the DNA matches it firmly. Size values are once, few and many counts, or a class for expanded clones, and some rows have none.

TRBJ2-5 | few | - | TRBV5-5 | CASSLVGIPETQYF | TGTGCCAGCAGCTTGGTGGGGATCCCAGAGACCCAGTACTTC
TRBJ2-2 | many | - | TRBV20-1 | CSARDRIRTGELFF | TGCAGTGCTAGAGACCGCATCCGCACCGGGGAGCTGTTTTTT
TRBJ1-1 | few | - | TRBV29-1 | CSVGGVEWVMNTEAFF | TGCAGCGTTGGGGGGGTGGAGTGGGTAATGAACACTGAAGCTTTCTTT
TRBJ1-1 | few | - | TRBV6-5 | CASSSRRGFGNTEAFF | TGTGCCAGCAGCTCTCGAAGGGGTTTCGGAAACACTGAAGCTTTCTTT
TRBJ1-6 | many | - | TRBV6-5 | CASSYSTVGDSPLHF | TGTGCCAGCAGTTACTCGACGGTGGGGGATTCACCCCTCCACTTT
TRBJ1-4 | - | - | TRBV10-3 | CAISDTGGINEKLFF | TGTGCCATCAGTGACACGGGGGGCATTAATGAAAAACTGTTTTTT
TRBJ2-5 | - | - | TRBV20-1 | CSAPRGIETQYF | TGCAGTGCCCCGCGGGGTATAGAGACCCAGTACTTC
TRBJ2-2 | - | - | TRBV18 | CASSPRGQNTGELFF | TGTGCCAGCTCACCACGGGGACAGAACACCGGGGAGCTGTTTTTT
TRBJ2-3 | many | TRBD1 | TRBV7-2 | CASSRGQGASIQYF | TGTGCCAGCAGCCGAGGACAGGGGGCGAGTATTCAGTATTTT
TRBJ2-1 | - | TRBD2 | TRBV3-1 | CASSQGTSGNEQFF | TGTGCCAGCAGCCAGGGGACTAGTGGCAATGAGCAGTTCTTC
TRBJ2-1 | few | - | TRBV24-1 | CATSGPGASSYNEQFF | TGTGCCACCAGTGGACCAGGGGCGAGCTCCTACAATGAGCAGTTCTTC
TRBJ2-2 | - | TRBD1 | TRBV2 | CASNQQGENTGELFF | TGTGCCAGCAACCAACAGGGGGAGAACACCGGGGAGCTGTTTTTT
TRBJ2-1 | few | - | TRBV11-2 | CASSLSAGFNEQFF | TGTGCCAGCAGCCTTAGCGCAGGGTTCAATGAGCAGTTCTTC
TRBJ2-3 | few | - | TRBV9 | CASSVGDTQYF | TGTGCCAGCAGCGTTGGGGATACGCAGTATTTT
TRBJ2-1 | once | TRBD2 | TRBV11-2 | CASSYRASGSESEQFF | TGTGCCAGCAGCTATCGGGCTAGCGGGAGCGAAAGTGAGCAGTTCTTC
TRBJ1-3 | many | - | TRBV7-6 | CASSLARGGHGNTIYF | TGTGCCAGCAGCTTAGCGCGAGGAGGGCATGGAAACACCATATATTTT
TRBJ2-7 | many | TRBD1 | TRBV29-1 | CSVEGGQGRGSYEQYF | TGCAGCGTTGAAGGAGGACAGGGCCGAGGGTCCTACGAGCAGTACTTC
TRBJ2-1 | few | TRBD1 | TRBV29-1 | CSMNRGRNNEQFF | TGCAGCATGAACAGGGGGCGCAACAATGAGCAGTTCTTC
TRBJ2-4 | - | - | TRBV7-8 | CASSLALGGAKNIQYF | TGTGCCAGCAGCTTAGCGCTGGGGGGAGCCAAAAACATTCAGTACTTC
TRBJ1-2 | - | - | TRBV27 | CASSLSLSRGYTF | TGTGCCAGCAGTTTATCTCTATCGAGGGGCTACACCTTC
TRBJ2-1 | - | - | TRBV29-1 | CSVVGGVPYNEQFF | TGCAGCGTTGTCGGAGGGGTCCCCTACAATGAGCAGTTCTTC
TRBJ2-3 | many | - | TRBV9 | CASNRGVSTDTQYF | TGTGCCAGCAACCGCGGGGTGAGCACAGATACGCAGTATTTT
TRBJ2-1 | - | TRBD1 | TRBV6-5 | CKPPWDRVYEQFF | TGTAAGCCCCCCTGGGACAGGGTTTATGAGCAGTTCTTC
TRBJ2-7 | - | TRBD2 | TRBV6-5 | CASRFGLAGGTYEQYF | TGTGCCAGCAGGTTCGGACTAGCGGGGGGAACCTACGAGCAGTACTTC
TRBJ1-1 | - | - | TRBV6-6 | CASSSLGRATEAFF | TGTGCCAGCAGTTCTTTGGGGAGAGCAACTGAAGCTTTCTTT
TRBJ2-3 | - | - | TRBV5-1 | CASSLLDGFRGPTDTQYF | TGCGCCAGCAGCCTGCTCGATGGATTTCGAGGGCCGACAGATACGCAGTATTTT
TRBJ1-5 | - | TRBD1 | TRBV7-9 | CASSLGRGVNQPQHF | TGTGCCAGCAGCTTAGGCAGGGGGGTCAATCAGCCCCAGCATTTT
TRBJ2-3 | - | - | TRBV7-9 | CASSLTGSTDTQYF | TGTGCCAGCAGCTTAACGGGGAGCACAGATACGCAGTATTTT
TRBJ2-3 | many | - | TRBV29-1 | CSVELGIWSTDTQYF | TGCAGCGTTGAATTGGGCATTTGGAGCACAGATACGCAGTATTTT
TRBJ2-3 | many | - | TRBV7-8 | CASSLGPFNTQYF | TGTGCCAGCAGCTTAGGGCCCTTTAATACGCAGTATTTT
TRBJ1-4 | few | - | TRBV12-3/TRBV12-4 | CASSLALRREEKLFF | TGTGCCAGCAGTTTAGCGCTAAGGCGGGAAGAAAAACTGTTTTTT
TRBJ2-5 | - | - | TRBV5-1 | CASSAGPLETQYF | TGCGCCAGCAGCGCAGGACCACTAGAGACCCAGTACTTC